Given below is one T cell receptor beta chain in context. This clonotype showed up just a few times. The specificity of this receptor is unknown. Per-nucleotide qualities are absent, and no much larger clonotype sits a single base away. These data are taken from a study of regulatory T cells in long-lasting Graves disease (dated by TCRdb to the early 2020s). The study in broad terms: Antithyroid drugs had been taken for less than 3 months by newly diagnosed Graves' disease patients. Patients with persistent Graves' disease were compared with patients with newly diagnosed Graves' disease using TCR sequencing and RNA sequencing of peripheral blood. The study was registered as a clinical trial and conducted in China. A total of about 35 samples underwent TCR sequencing, from 13 patients with persistent Graves' disease and some 20 patients with newly diagnosed Graves' disease. General findings and caveats noted by the study authors: The small sample size was acknowledged by the authors as a limitation that may reduce accuracy. Lower TCR Shannon entropy and fewer highly expanded clones were observed in persistent Graves' disease patients than in newly diagnosed patients, which suggested clonal expansion. More public clonotypes were shared among persistent patients (fewer than 3,000) than among newly diagnosed patients (more than 900). Sequencing and analysis were limited to the TCR beta chain. Because the primary lesion, thyroid tissue, could not be accessed, the study looked at peripheral blood alone. Preferential use of TRBV28, TRBJ1-2 and TRBJ2-5 was observed in persistent disease, whereas TRBV20-1 and TRBJ2-1 were favored in newly diagnosed disease.

The label giving this sample's time point can be read as: newly diagnosed GD, antithyroid drugs for less than 3 months. For both TCR sequencing and RNA sequencing, RNA was extracted from PBMCs using TRIzol. The diagnosis of Graves' disease was made according to American Thyroid Association guidelines. Patients were recruited from an endocrinology department in Xi'an, China. From each patient, about 9 milliliters of peripheral blood was collected into an EDTA anticoagulant tube. PBMCs were isolated by Ficoll Paque Plus density gradient separation without further T cell sorting. An Agilent 2100 Bioanalyzer and agarose gel were used to assess RNA quality, and a NanoDrop 2000 was used to measure RNA concentration. Receptor libraries were prepared by multiplex PCR. The listed sequencing device is Illumina HiSeq 4000. TCR beta libraries were built with iRepertoire HTBI primers and Arm-PCR amplification of CDR3 regions. PCR products were gel purified before sequencing. In the paper's pipeline: Gene usage analysis of CDR3 amino acid clonotypes used the 62 TRBV and 14 to 15 TRBJ segments found across samples. COPE and FqMerger were used to merge filtered high-quality paired reads into contigs. BLAST was used to align contigs to IMGT TRBV, TRBD and TRBJ reference genes, and CDR3 was defined according to IMGT. Any clonotype with a frequency above 0.1% was classified as a highly expanded clone. Shannon entropy was used to measure repertoire diversity, and the Gini coefficient was used to measure V-J evenness. A clonotype found in more than one individual was treated as public. TCRdb trimmed the raw reads at Q25, called clones with MiXCR and kept productive beta chains. Each record represents a unique CDR3 protein, reported with the most common genes and DNA among its rows. TCRdb, not the original authors, processed these V and J calls. This sample holds 400,000 to 550,000 distinct CDR3 sequences; around 14% were observed only once. The top ten hold approximately 16% of the sample.

The cysteine opens and the phenylalanine closes a CDR3 of 12 amino acids. Solely the CDR3 DNA is kept, with 36 bases framed from the first base. V loses 5 bases, J loses 7 bases, and the germline ends lie 11 bases apart. The CDR1 and CDR2 encoded by the germline V gene are MNHNS and SASEGT. These sequences were also reported in another study, on T cells in Graves' hyperthyroidism and ophthalmopathy. That second publication adds: A patient counted as having stable Graves' hyperthyroidism if no progression to ophthalmopathy occurred over 18 months of follow-up. Hyperthyroidism patients were newly diagnosed, had a disease duration of under 2 months, and were aged 18 to 65 years. Patients with uncontrolled infections, other autoimmune diseases, pregnancy or lactation were excluded. Diagnoses were based on clinical symptoms, serum thyroxine and TRAb, thyroid ultrasound and orbital computed tomography. The TCR CDR3 was subjected to a first round of RT-PCR using the HTBI primer set and the Qiagen OneStep RT-PCR kit. Most expanded thyroid clonotypes (frequency above 0.001) were also detected in blood, suggesting blood repertoires may reflect thyroid immune responses. A model built on a 13 V-J signature distinguished ophthalmopathy from stable hyperthyroidism, reaching roughly 88% sensitivity and under 84% specificity in cross-validation and 80%/75% in testing. During validation, the model predicted progression to ophthalmopathy a median of approximately six months ahead of onset, with 60% to 71% sensitivity and roughly 72% specificity. To identify distinguishing TCR V-J signatures, a discovery cohort of about 100 patients was used, comprising some 43 with Graves' ophthalmopathy and around 57 with stable Graves' hyperthyroidism. Prospective prediction of ophthalmopathy was tested in an independent validation cohort consisting of roughly 20 hyperthyroidism patients and 17 patients who later progressed to ophthalmopathy. The 100 or so discovery patients were divided at random into training and test sets in a 7:3 ratio. In about six Graves' hyperthyroidism patients, the study also compared T-cell repertoires from thyroid tissue with T-cell repertoires from blood. Once sampling was done, hyperthyroidism patients were given methimazole at a starting dose of 30 mg daily, whereas ophthalmopathy patients were given high-dose intravenous methylprednisolone. Libraries were constructed in a second round of multiplex PCR, after which size selection and purification were performed. Libraries were sequenced paired-end with 100 bp reads on an Illumina HiSeq2000. SOAPnuke was used to process the raw data, with reads discarded if the reads contained adapters or uncalled bases, had a mean Phred below 15, or lacked an exact constant-primer or identifier match. High-quality paired reads were merged using COPE v1.2.5, and each unique nucleotide sequence was defined as a clonotype. Clonotypes were aligned to IMGT TRBV, TRBD and TRBJ reference segments using MiTCR v1.1. The analysis included only V-J combinations with a frequency above 0.0001, which together covered about 99% of the repertoires. A TCS score was defined as the ratio of F50 (clonal expansion) to E x V (chaos), with BLOSUM62-based TCRdist applied between CDR3 peptides within each V-J. Welch's t-statistics and random forest reduced fewer than 600 V-J features to 13, which were used in a naive Bayes classifier (R e1071). No statistical method was used to set the sample size in advance, and investigators knew the group allocation. According to the paper, TCR Vbeta CDR3 sequencing was carried out on roughly 130 peripheral blood samples, which came from fewer than 50 ophthalmopathy, approximately 72 hyperthyroidism and some 17 progressor patients.

This chain joins TRBV6-1 to TRBJ1-1, with an unclear D gene assignment. The sequence was obtained from a woman aged 30 to 39 with Graves disease. Donor details come from another sample of the same person, matched by shared clones. The input for sequencing was peripheral blood mononuclear cells (PBMCs), taken at new diagnosis, from a patient treated with antithyroid drugs. The CDR3 region: CASSSTAGEAFF. The DNA reads TGTGCCAGCAGTAGTACAGCGGGTGAAGCTTTCTTT.